The subject of this entry is one TCR beta chain. This sample was taken from a study of T-cell reconstitution after alpha-beta-depleted transplantation in children. This CDR3 comprises 16 residues. V gave up 0 bases and J gave up 5 bases; unmatched junction bases: 6. Unique molecular identifiers were incorporated into the prepared TCRbeta library. TCRdb reprocessed the PCR reads via MiXCR and lists one record per CDR3 protein. The table has about 190,000 distinct CDR3 sequences, roughly 6.8% seen once. The gene calls are TRBV12-3 or TRBV12-4 and TRBJ2-2; 7 bases fit TRBD2. The sequences come from PBMCs from the stem cell graft donor, collected from the stem cell graft. This receptor was identified in a human donor who donated a stem cell graft to a child with Wiskott-Aldrich syndrome. The CDR3 nucleotides are TGTGCCAGCAGTTTAGCCCTAGCGGAAGGAACCGGGGAGCTGTTTTTT. Translation: CASSLALAEGTGELFF.